One and the same sample provided the 14 T cell receptor beta chains below, sequenced in a study of T cells in Graves' hyperthyroidism and ophthalmopathy. RNA transcripts gave rise to amplified TCR beta CDR3 regions. The TCR CDR3 first-round RT-PCR relied on the HTBI primer set. TCRdb itself ran the multiplex PCR reads through MiXCR, one entry per CDR3 protein. This table has 280,000 or so distinct CDR3 sequences, 25% appearing once. The specimen was blood. Source of these receptors: a man in his forties or fifties with Graves' hyperthyroidism that later progressed to Graves' ophthalmopathy.

This clonotype has more than one count but fewer than ten. This chain joins TRBV7-2 and TRBJ2-5; D unclear. The CDR3 covers 14 residues. V dropped 2 bases and J dropped 5 bases, with 12 bases sitting between them. CDR1 is SGHTA and CDR2 is FQGNSA in the germline V gene. This chain's CDR3 is CASSLPGNPETQYF. The CDR3 bases are TGTGCCAGCAGCTTACCAGGAAACCCTGAGACCCAGTACTTC.

This clonotype has a count of ten or more. In DNA form, the CDR3 reads TGTGCCAGCAGCTTAGGAGGGGTCCTCTCCTACGAGCAGTACTTC. It encodes CASSLGGVLSYEQYF. This chain uses TRBV11-2 with TRBJ2-7; D is tentatively TRBD1 or TRBD2 (5 bases each). The CDR3 has 15 residues. Germline CDR1 SGHAT, CDR2 FQNNGV. V was trimmed by 1 base and J by 0 bases, leaving 10 bases between them.

This clonotype has ten or more counts. The chain links TRBV28 to TRBJ2-7, with D unresolved. Deletions cut 6 bases from V and 3 bases from J, with 9 bases between. CDR1 and CDR2 (germline): MDHEN, SYDVKM. This CDR3 region has 12 residues. The chain's CDR3 is CASSSTLYEQYF. CDR3 sequence (DNA): TGTGCCAGCAGCTCAACACTCTACGAGCAGTACTTC.

This clonotype was counted at least ten times. This chain uses TRBV7-3 with TRBJ1-2; 10 nucleotides agree with TRBD1. V shed 4 bases, J shed 8 bases, and the junction held 10 bases outside the gene matches. The CDR3 consists of 15 residues. Germline CDR1 SGHTA, CDR2 FQGTGA. DNA for the CDR3: TGTGCCAGCAGCTCCACCGGGACAGGGGCGAGAGGCTACACCTTC. Encoded protein: CASSSTGTGARGYTF.

In this sample, this clonotype turned up many times. The rearrangement joins TRBV9 to TRBJ1-2; D not resolved. The length of the CDR3 is 16 residues. V was trimmed by 4 bases and J by 2 bases, leaving 18 bases between them. The germline V gene encodes CDR1 SGDLS and CDR2 YYNGEE. Here the CDR3 reads CASSPRGGDWNYGYTF. CDR3 DNA: TGTGCCAGCAGCCCCCGCGGCGGGGATTGGAACTATGGCTACACCTTC.

This clonotype was recorded at least ten times. The chain combines TRBV9 with TRBJ1-1; TRBD1 is a possible D gene (5 bases). Trimming shortened V by 2 bases and J by 2 bases, and 16 bases separated the two germline ends. This CDR3 has 16 amino acids. Looked up from germline, CDR1 is SGDLS and CDR2 is YYNGEE. The chain's CDR3 is CASSVSGVTGNTEAFF. The CDR3 DNA follows: TGTGCCAGCAGCGTCTCGGGGGTTACGGGTAACACTGAAGCTTTCTTT.

This clonotype was seen ten or more times. CDR3 in DNA: TGTGCCACCAGTGACGGGGGACAGGGCCACGAGCAGTACTTC. Protein sequence: CATSDGGQGHEQYF. The V call is TRBV24-1, the J call TRBJ2-7, with 9 positions matching TRBD1. The CDR3 loop spans 14 amino acids. CDR1 and CDR2 from the germline V gene are KGHDR and SFDVKD. V shed 4 bases and J 5 bases; nucleotides not matched to a gene: 5.

There are many counts of this clonotype. This chain links TRBV27 with TRBJ1-1; maybe TRBD1 (5 bases). Deletions cut 5 bases from V and 7 bases from J, with 17 bases between. This CDR3 is 14 amino acids long. Germline V gene data show CDR1 as MNHEY and CDR2 as SMNVEV (reference sequence). Here the CDR3 reads CASSEKWGLYEAFF. The CDR3 nucleotides are TGTGCCAGCAGTGAGAAGTGGGGACTCTATGAAGCTTTCTTT.

This clonotype has a count of ten or more. The chain has TRBV20-1 and TRBJ2-7; D is unresolved. V lost 3 bases and J 11 bases, leaving 8 bases between the germline ends. The germline V gene has CDR1 DFQATT and CDR2 SNEGSKA (reference sequence). CDR3 length equals 9 residues. The CDR3 nucleotides are TGCAGTGCTAGGCTCGCGGAGTACTTC. Translation: CSARLAEYF.

This clonotype was recorded many times. The chain combines TRBV12-3 or TRBV12-4 with TRBJ2-2, with 8 bases aligning to TRBD2. The V segment lost 5 bases and the J segment 5 bases; nucleotides outside the gene matches: 1. This CDR3 has 13 residues. The CDR3 DNA reads as TGTGCCAGCAGTCGGGAGGGAACCGGGGAGCTGTTTTTT. Translated: CASSREGTGELFF.

The chain carries TRBV7-6 and TRBJ2-7, with D possibly matching TRBD2 (7 bases). Trimming pared 5 bases from V and 9 bases from J, leaving 20 bases between. Germline assignment: CDR1 SGHVS and CDR2 FNYEAQ. CDR3 length equals 14 residues. This chain's CDR3 is CASSPGEGGLGQYF. CDR3 bases: TGTGCCAGCAGCCCCGGGGAGGGGGGGTTAGGGCAGTACTTC.

This chain uses TRBV12-3 or TRBV12-4 with TRBJ1-1; D not resolved. The V gene lost 3 bases and the J gene lost 0 bases, with 8 bases spanning the gap. The CDR3 totals 14 residues. The CDR3 loop is CASSFSQMNTEAFF. The CDR3, as DNA: TGTGCCAGCAGTTTTTCACAAATGAACACTGAAGCTTTCTTT.

This clonotype showed up many times. The chain is built from TRBV2 and TRBJ1-3; 7 bases are shared with TRBD1. J lost 3 bases, V lost 6 bases, and 2 bases had no gene match. Germline V gene lookup returns CDR1 SNHLY and CDR2 FYNNEI. The CDR3 extends over 13 amino acids. CDR3 DNA sequence: TGTGCCAGCAGGAGGGACAGTGGAAACACCATATATTTT. Translating gives CASRRDSGNTIYF.

This clonotype came up a few times. This chain connects TRBV29-1 to TRBJ2-2, with 14 bases matching TRBD2. Looked up from germline, CDR1 is SQVTM and CDR2 is ANQGSEA. The CDR3 contains 17 residues. The junction had 11 bases not matched to a gene; V was cut back by 7 bases and J by 4 bases. Here the CDR3 DNA reads TGCAGCGCAACCGGGACTAGCGGGAGAAGTAGCACCGGGGAGCTGTTTTTT. It translates to CSATGTSGRSSTGELFF.